Listed below are T cell receptor beta chains from one sample, sequenced in a study of neurological immune-mediated disorders. TCRdb fed the 5' RACE reads into MiXCR, producing one record per CDR3 protein. Among roughly 100,000 distinct CDR3 sequences listed, 10% to 11% were seen once. The sample comprised PBMCs. The receptors come from a female donor with HTLV-1-associated myelopathy (HAM/TSP). Each CDR3 is given with its conserved first and last residue. The order of the fields is clone size, V gene, D gene, J gene, CDR3 protein, CDR3 DNA. A D gene is named only where the DNA matches it firmly. Size is omitted from some rows. Given values are once, few, many or a class for expanded clones.

>many|TRBV20-1|.|TRBJ2-1
CSTTGYSYNEQFF
TGCAGTACCACAGGGTATTCCTACAATGAGCAGTTCTTC
>many|TRBV14|TRBD1|TRBJ2-7
CASSRSTGPYEQYF
TGTGCCAGCAGCCGATCGACAGGGCCCTACGAGCAGTACTTC
>many|TRBV20-1|TRBD1|TRBJ1-1
CSASLPGRDSSTEAFF
TGCAGTGCTAGCCTGCCAGGTCGGGACAGTTCCACTGAAGCTTTCTTT
>many|TRBV10-3|TRBD2|TRBJ2-1
CAMTSGDYNEQFF
TGTGCCATGACTAGCGGGGACTACAATGAGCAGTTCTTC
>.|TRBV5-1|.|TRBJ2-7
CASSLSSRLYEQYF
TGCGCCAGCAGCTTATCCTCCAGGCTTTACGAGCAGTACTTC
>many|TRBV20-1|.|TRBJ1-1
CSARRQYGAFF
TGCAGTGCTAGAAGGCAGTATGGGGCTTTCTTT
>many|TRBV18|TRBD1|TRBJ2-1
CASLPGTGGDEQFF
TGTGCCAGCCTCCCCGGGACAGGGGGCGATGAGCAGTTCTTC
>many|TRBV7-9|.|TRBJ2-5
CASSFFQGQETPYF
TGTGCCAGCAGCTTTTTCCAGGGGCAAGAGACCCCCTACTTC
>few|TRBV10-2|TRBD1|TRBJ2-5
CASNRQGAETQYF
TGCGCCAGCAATCGACAGGGGGCAGAGACCCAGTACTTC
>many|TRBV18|.|TRBJ1-4
CASSSYTTNEKLFF
TGTGCCAGCTCATCGTACACAACTAATGAAAAACTGTTTTTT
>many|TRBV7-9|TRBD1|TRBJ2-7
CASSLSDRAHEQYF
TGTGCCAGCAGCTTGAGCGACAGGGCCCACGAGCAGTACTTC
>.|TRBV7-2|TRBD2|TRBJ2-3
CASNDRLGGGHTDTQYF
TGTGCCAGCAACGATCGACTCGGCGGGGGTCACACAGATACGCAGTATTTT
>many|TRBV7-3|TRBD2|TRBJ2-1
CASSSTSGGVPEQFF
TGTGCCAGCAGCTCCACTAGCGGGGGGGTCCCTGAGCAGTTCTTC
>.|TRBV9|.|TRBJ2-3
CASSSLATDTQYF
TGTGCCAGCAGCTCCCTAGCCACAGATACGCAGTATTTT
>many|TRBV7-9|.|TRBJ2-5
CASSLVGGQETQYF
TGTGCCAGCAGCTTAGTGGGAGGCCAAGAGACCCAGTACTTC
>many|TRBV5-1|TRBD2|TRBJ2-3
CASSRGPGGPPDTQYF
TGCGCCAGCAGCCGGGGCCCGGGGGGGCCCCCAGATACGCAGTATTTT
>few|TRBV27|TRBD2|TRBJ2-3
CASRLAGVRGTQYF
TGTGCCAGCCGACTAGCGGGGGTTCGCGGTACGCAGTATTTT
>.|TRBV5-1|.|TRBJ2-4
CASSLAGQGMNIQYF
TGCGCCAGCAGCTTGGCGGGGCAGGGCATGAACATTCAGTACTTC
>many|TRBV9|.|TRBJ1-1
CASSALQGSAFF
TGTGCCAGCAGCGCCTTACAGGGTTCGGCTTTCTTT
>few|TRBV1|.|TRBJ2-5
CTSTTSGGVKTQYF
TGCACCAGCACGACTAGCGGGGGGGTAAAGACCCAGTACTTC
>many|TRBV20-1|.|TRBJ1-2
CSVGTNYGYTF
TGCAGTGTTGGGACTAACTATGGCTACACCTTC
>many|TRBV5-1|.|TRBJ2-3
CASSDGSTDTQYF
TGCGCCAGCAGCGACGGGTCCACAGATACGCAGTATTTT
>many|TRBV9|.|TRBJ2-3
CASSVRSSTDTQYF
TGTGCCAGCAGCGTACGGTCTAGCACAGATACGCAGTATTTT
>many|TRBV20-1|.|TRBJ2-7
CSARDPGTQSSYEQYF
TGCAGTGCTAGGGACCCTGGGACACAGAGCTCCTACGAGCAGTACTTC
>.|TRBV20-1|TRBD2|TRBJ2-3
CSALAGGPEDTQYF
TGCAGTGCACTAGCGGGGGGGCCTGAAGATACGCAGTATTTT
>many|TRBV5-1|.|TRBJ2-5
CASSLEGQETQYF
TGCGCCAGCAGCTTGGAGGGCCAAGAGACCCAGTACTTC
>many|TRBV5-1|.|TRBJ2-7
CASSHNPARDRYEQYF
TGCGCCAGCAGCCACAACCCAGCCCGGGACCGTTACGAGCAGTACTTC
>.|TRBV5-1|TRBD2|TRBJ2-3
CASSQRGAVDTQYF
TGCGCCAGCAGCCAGCGGGGGGCCGTTGATACGCAGTATTTT
>few|TRBV18|.|TRBJ1-3
CASSPGPAGNTIYF
TGTGCCAGCTCACCGGGACCGGCAGGAAACACCATATATTTT
>many|TRBV5-6|TRBD1|TRBJ1-1
CASSRRQGSTEAFF
TGTGCCAGCAGCCGCCGACAGGGGAGTACTGAAGCTTTCTTT
>many|TRBV18|.|TRBJ2-7
CASSPPGSYEQYF
TGTGCCAGCTCACCGCCAGGTTCTTACGAGCAGTACTTC
>.|TRBV5-1|.|TRBJ1-5
CASSFKSNQPQHF
TGCGCCAGCAGCTTTAAAAGCAATCAGCCCCAGCATTTT
>few|TRBV28|.|TRBJ2-7
CASSLSQLGNYEQYF
TGTGCCAGCAGTTTATCGCAATTGGGGAACTACGAGCAGTACTTC
>many|TRBV18|.|TRBJ2-7
CASSPSNNEQYF
TGTGCCAGCTCACCATCCAATAACGAGCAGTACTTC
>.|TRBV6-1|.|TRBJ2-3
CASSEGVTQYF
TGTGCCAGCAGTGAGGGGGTTACGCAGTATTTT
>many|TRBV7-3|.|TRBJ1-1
CASSLTPGQEVGFF
TGTGCCAGCAGCTTAACGCCGGGGCAGGAGGTGGGTTTCTTT
>many|TRBV5-5|TRBD1|TRBJ2-7
CASSLAGTGTPYEQYF
TGTGCCAGCAGCTTGGCTGGGACAGGAACACCCTACGAGCAGTACTTC
>many|TRBV20-1|.|TRBJ1-2
CSAIPNYGYTF
TGCAGTGCTATCCCTAACTATGGCTACACCTTC
>.|TRBV5-1|.|TRBJ1-1
CASSFHPANTEAFF
TGCGCCAGCAGCTTTCATCCTGCAAACACTGAAGCTTTCTTT
>many|TRBV7-2|TRBD2|TRBJ2-3
CASGIAGGTTDTQYF
TGTGCCAGCGGGATAGCGGGGGGGACCACAGATACGCAGTATTTT
>many|TRBV29-1|.|TRBJ1-2
CSVADARSYGYTF
TGCAGCGTTGCTGACGCCAGGTCCTATGGCTACACCTTC
>.|TRBV7-2|.|TRBJ2-7
CASSLALNSYEQYF
TGTGCCAGCAGCTTAGCGCTGAACTCCTACGAGCAGTACTTC
>many|TRBV5-1|.|TRBJ1-2
CASSFSPGKDYGYTF
TGCGCCAGCAGCTTTAGTCCGGGGAAGGACTATGGCTACACCTTC
>many|TRBV12-3/TRBV12-4|TRBD2|TRBJ2-7
CASSSVSGGVYEQYF
TGTGCCAGCAGTTCAGTTAGCGGGGGAGTTTACGAGCAGTACTTC
>.|TRBV11-3|.|TRBJ2-5
CASSFGIAEQETQYF
TGTGCCAGCAGCTTTGGTATAGCAGAGCAAGAGACCCAGTACTTC
>many|TRBV12-3/TRBV12-4|.|TRBJ2-3
CASSEGKATDTQYF
TGTGCCAGCAGTGAGGGAAAGGCCACAGATACGCAGTATTTT
>many|TRBV5-6|TRBD2|TRBJ2-1
CASSLGRGGLDNEQFF
TGTGCCAGCAGCTTGGGGCGGGGGGGCCTCGACAATGAGCAGTTCTTC
>.|TRBV5-1|.|TRBJ2-7
CASSTQGTSYEQYF
TGCGCCAGCAGTACCCAGGGGACCTCCTACGAGCAGTACTTC
>many|TRBV5-1|TRBD1|TRBJ2-7
CASSLADRVNYEQYF
TGCGCCAGCAGCTTGGCGGACAGGGTCAACTACGAGCAGTACTTC
>few|TRBV5-1|TRBD1|TRBJ2-1
CASSLSEGQGAGNEQFF
TGCGCCAGCAGCTTGTCAGAGGGACAGGGGGCAGGCAATGAGCAGTTCTTC
>many|TRBV10-2|.|TRBJ1-6
CASSDRGGTTGSPLHF
TGCGCCAGCAGTGATAGAGGTGGGACTACGGGTTCACCCCTCCACTTT